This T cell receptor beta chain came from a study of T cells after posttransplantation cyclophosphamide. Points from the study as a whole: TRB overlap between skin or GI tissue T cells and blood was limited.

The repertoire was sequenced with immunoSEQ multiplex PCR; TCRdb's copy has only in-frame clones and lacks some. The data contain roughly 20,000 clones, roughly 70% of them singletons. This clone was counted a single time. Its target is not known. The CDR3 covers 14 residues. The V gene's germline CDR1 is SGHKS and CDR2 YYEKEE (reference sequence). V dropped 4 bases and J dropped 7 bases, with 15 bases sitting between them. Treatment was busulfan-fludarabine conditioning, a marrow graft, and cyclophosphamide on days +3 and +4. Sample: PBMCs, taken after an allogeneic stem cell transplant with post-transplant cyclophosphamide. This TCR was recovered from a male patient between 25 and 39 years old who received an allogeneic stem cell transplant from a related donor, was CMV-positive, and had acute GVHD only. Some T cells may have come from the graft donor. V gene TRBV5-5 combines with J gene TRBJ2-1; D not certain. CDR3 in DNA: TGTGCCAGCAGCCACCAACTATCTCGGAATGAGCAGTTCTTC. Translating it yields CASSHQLSRNEQFF.